The present entry profiles one T cell receptor (beta chain) with its context. What it recognizes is unknown. Other nucleotide sequences in the sample specify the same CDR3. This sample is part of a study of shared clonotypes between healthy human individuals. Findings and limits, study-wide: Some naive CD4 clonotypes, roughly 5%, turned up in common across a handful of donors. Genetic and exposure-history diversity was limited by the few donors. Researchers found naive subsets generally carried larger estimated richness than memory subsets.

The CDR3 has 12 amino acids. Trimming removed 2 bases at V and 1 base at J, with 3 bases between. Per the germline V gene, CDR1 is MNHNS and CDR2 is SASEGT. Produced via immunoSEQ multiplex PCR; TCRdb's table is partial and in-frame only. The data contain roughly 700,000 clones, about 74% of them seen just once; the ten biggest clones take up about 1.8%. The sequencing input was memory CD4+ T cells sorted from blood. Documented subset: CD45RA-negative fraction. This sequence originates from a young woman in good health. The chain uses TRBV6-1 and TRBJ2-7; no reliable D call. The CDR3 reads CASSEKSYEQYF. CDR3 in DNA: TGTGCCAGCAGTGAAAAATCCTACGAGCAGTACTTC.